The subject of this entry is one T cell receptor beta chain. This clone was picked up a small number of times. It lacks a known antigen. No qualities accompany the bases; no much larger clone lies one base away. Reading the germline V gene gives CDR1 SNHLY and CDR2 FYNNEI. Counted from cysteine to phenylalanine, this CDR3 has 15 amino acids. Just the 45-base CDR3 DNA is kept, in frame starting at base 1. Between the V and J ends, shortened by 6 bases and 2 bases respectively, the junction contains 14 bases. In total, about 650 healthy bone marrow donors made up the cohort. At the time of sampling, every cohort member was nominally healthy, though immune exposures that went unrecorded were likely present. The donor tested CMV seronegative and was one of the 352 seronegative cohort members. Every donor gave a peripheral blood sample, and the peripheral blood mononuclear cells from that sample were used for TCR beta sequencing. The Qiagen DNeasy Blood Extraction Kit was used to extract genomic DNA from the blood cell samples.

Library preparation employed the immunoSEQ multiplex PCR assay. The multiplex PCR relied on a mix of 60 forward primers for TCR Vbeta segments and 13 reverse primers for TCR Jbeta segments. The CDR3 region of rearranged TCR beta genes was amplified from genomic DNA by a multiplex PCR assay. Amplified TCR beta libraries were sequenced as 87-base-pair reads on the Illumina HiSeq System. The study's processing was this. In a later analysis, about 80 million unique TCR beta chains were counted across the 650 to 750 repertoires, and roughly 10 million of these chains were shared by at least two donors. To remove PCR and sequencing errors, raw reads were error-corrected and collapsed into unique sequences using a nearest-neighbor algorithm that merged closely related sequences. Alignment of CDR3 sequences to IMGT reference sequences was used to assign V, D and J gene segments. For a sequence to be retained, a match of at least six nucleotides was required to both a V gene segment and a J gene segment. A rearrangement counted as productive if the CDR3 had no stop codons and remained in frame with V and J, and every other rearrangement counted as non-productive. Following IMGT convention, CDR3 was defined as the stretch from the second conserved V-encoded cysteine to the conserved J-encoded phenylalanine. The earlier analysis of about 500 of the donors excluded sequences that lacked an unambiguous match to a single V gene segment. In an earlier analysis of 500 to 750 of the donors, V segments were called functional above 56.7% productive rearrangements and were called segregating when the between-donor standard deviation exceeded 5%. A statistical classification framework was built for diagnosing cytomegalovirus status from the catalog of TCR beta chain sequences. A later analysis assigned V and J genes by comparing TCR nucleotide sequences with IMGT/GENE-DB human TR gene sequences. A later analysis assigned CDR3 sequences and most-parsimonious VDJ recombination scenarios with the TCRdist pipeline. In a later analysis, each TCR beta chain was defined by its CDR3 amino acid sequence together with its V-gene family, and reads lacking a unique V-gene family were excluded. A later analysis removed 450 to 600 highly shared, low-generation-probability nucleotide sequences to deal with suspected cross-contamination and a sequencing artifact. In a later analysis, a clonal expansion index was calculated for each public chain from normalized within-repertoire ranks of inferred template counts. In a later analysis, generation probabilities were computed with a VDJ recombination model fitted to out-of-frame rearrangements, and the resulting probabilities were checked against IGoR. A later analysis scored TCR-TCR, TCR-HLA and TCR-CMV co-occurrence with hypergeometric tests, applying a repertoire-size bias correction to TCR pairs. To estimate false discovery rates, a later analysis permuted the HLA or CMV assignments 20 times. A later analysis grouped co-occurring TCRs with DBSCAN, adding TCRdist sequence similarity when clustering within HLA-allele-positive subsets. For co-occurrence clustering, repertoires with fewer than 30,000 or more than 120,000 public chains were excluded, along with a handful of repertoires with anomalous nucleotide sharing. TCRdb carries this immuneACCESS record with in-frame sequences only. Its versions omit some clonotypes, under half of them owing to an unresolved V gene in the studies checked, with the rest unexplained. V, J and clone size are those of that table, while D and trimming were read from the DNA. The sample has roughly 54,000 clones on record, about 80% of them singletons. The leading ten clones occupy approximately 2.8% of the sample.

The source of the sample is a study of cytomegalovirus exposure and HLA in healthy donors (dated by TCRdb to the late 2010s). Regarding the research as a whole: An earlier analysis of several hundred of the donors reported approximately 260 Gb of sequence data and approximately 120 million unique TCR beta sequences obtained from about 180 million T cells. Approximately 300 gigabases of sequencing data and around 85 million unique TCR sequences made up an early release that covered approximately 650 HLA-typed donors. Of the 350 to 450 genotyped donors, over 65% fell in the genetic ancestry cluster associated with self-reported Caucasian donors. The study was designed to test whether signatures of past pathogen exposure could be identified by cataloging public T cell receptors. Using immunosequencing, the study profiled T cell repertoires from fewer than 850 subjects and related those repertoires to cytomegalovirus serostatus. In addition to the first cohort of around 670 subjects, a separate validation cohort of over 90 different subjects was used. To predict cytomegalovirus infection status, the study combined high-throughput TCR immunosequencing, statistical association of individual TCRs with disease status, and machine learning. A later analysis re-analyzed previously published TCR beta repertoires from 550 to 700 donors and added high-resolution HLA genotyping to study TCR occurrence patterns. In the later analysis, no new phenotypic data were used to find candidate immune exposures; instead, reliance was placed on TCR beta sequences and their occurrence across donors. To decide whether each TCR beta V gene segment behaved as functional or pseudogenic, an earlier analysis of approximately 620 of the donors relied on high-throughput TCR beta sequencing. Alongside the repertoire data, information on donor age, sex, ethnicity and CMV serostatus was compiled. A later genetic analysis took genome-wide SNP genotypes for about 55% of the 666 donors and used that subset as a discovery cohort. All discovery cohort repertoires had been generated on a single sequencing platform. HLA typing included class I and class II loci at four-digit resolution. Typing coverage differed by locus: A, B, C, DRB1 and DQB1 were typed in roughly 620-630 donors, DQA1 in about 560, DPA1 in 600 to 610, and DPB1 in just under 490. Roughly five DR-DQ haplotypes were handled as single units for association and clustering, since linkage in the cohort was strong. Among about 390 genotyped donors of the cohort, an average of around 240,000 unique TCR beta nucleotide sequences were sequenced per donor, roughly 18% of them non-productive. General findings and caveats noted by the study authors: Specific HLA alleles were associated with about 17,000 TCR beta sequences at a false discovery rate of 0.05 in a later analysis. In vitro tests confirmed that a few of the cytomegalovirus-associated TCR beta chains recognize cytomegalovirus antigens. Because HLA typing was missing for some donors at each locus, association tests included only the typed subset. Some IMGT-functional V segments, including TRBV6-2 and TRBV6-3, could not be told apart with the 87-base-pair reads, so those segments were excluded. For the cohort, immune exposure information was limited to CMV serostatus. Approximately 16 rarely observed V segments, including chromosome 9 orphons, were excluded from the earlier analysis of several hundred of the donors because counts were too low. A group of highly shared sequence variants was considered likely to be a technical artifact of the sequencing pipeline. In both the original and validation cohorts, the classifier was reported to diagnose cytomegalovirus status with high specificity and sensitivity. Presence/absence analyses assumed roughly uniform sequencing depth across donors, an assumption that may not hold. When HLA alleles, especially DR and DQ, strongly co-occurred, attributing TCR associations to individual alleles was difficult. A further reported finding was that TCR beta sequences accurately predicted the HLA-A and HLA-B alleles for most subjects in the first cohort. In a later analysis, HLA-associated TCR beta chains were found to be more clonally expanded and to have lower generation probabilities than equally common non-associated chains. It was suggested by the authors that the approach could potentially be generalized to other disease states and immunological phenotypes. A later genetic analysis associated a missense DCLRE1C variant with V-gene and J-gene trimming of TCR beta chains, and an independent cohort replicated the association. In a later analysis, the rate of TCR association differed among HLA loci, with DRB1 alleles having the most associated TCRs and HLA-C alleles having the fewest. The study listed 164 TCR beta chains as associated with cytomegalovirus. Most TCR sequences were observed very rarely across donors, whereas some public TCRs were present in many individuals. Linkage disequilibrium might explain the correlated functional status among segregating V segments, but an unknown experimental factor could not be ruled out. A later genetic analysis reported fewer N-insertions in productive TCRs among donors in an Asian-associated ancestry cluster than the approximately 670-donor mean. Only TCR beta chains were sequenced in this cohort, and the absence of alpha or paired-chain data limited detectable features. In a later analysis, several top co-occurrence clusters were reported to appear linked to parvovirus B19, influenza, CMV and Epstein-Barr virus. In an earlier analysis of around 600 of the donors, most TCR beta V segments were observed in productive rearrangements about 87% or about 30% of the time, broadly matching IMGT annotations. Most CMV-associated TCR beta chains appeared to be HLA-restricted in a later analysis, and the HLA associations seemed to be driven largely by CMV exposure.

The sample comprised PBMCs. The TCR comes from a middle-aged man in good health and CMV-seronegative. The chain uses TRBV2 and TRBJ1-5, with TRBD1 perhaps the D gene, on 6 matching bases. The CDR3 protein: CASRKGTLGNQPQHF. In nucleotide form, the sequence is TGTGCCAGCAGAAAGGGGACACTTGGCAATCAGCCCCAGCATTTT.